Shown below are 30 T cell receptor beta chains from a single sample sequenced in a study of beta chain features in type 1 diabetes. Study-wide findings and caveats: Among all four CD4+ subsets, Type 1 diabetes patients had TCRB CDR3s that were moderately but significantly shorter.

Their recognized antigens are unknown. Expressed TCRB transcripts were sequenced after all isolated RNA was converted to cDNA. Measured with immunoSEQ multiplex PCR; TCRdb has only the in-frame clones, and not every one. The sample consists of hundreds of thousands of clones, around 15% of them appearing once. Sequencing input: naive CD4+ T cells from blood. These receptors came from a young man with type 1 diabetes.

This rearrangement joins TRBV14 to TRBJ2-1; D possibly corresponds to TRBD2 (6 bases). In germline, CDR1 is SGHDN, CDR2 FVKESK. V was shortened by 0 bases and J by 9 bases, with 9 bases between the two germline ends. The CDR3 loop spans 13 amino acids. CDR3 sequence reads: CASSQELAVEQFF. The CDR3 coding sequence is TGTGCCAGCAGCCAAGAATTAGCGGTTGAGCAGTTCTTC.

The V gene is TRBV11-2, the J gene TRBJ2-2; 9 nucleotides align to TRBD1. This CDR3 contains 15 residues. Germline values: CDR1 SGHAT, CDR2 FQNNGV. The J segment lost 4 bases and the V segment lost 5 bases, leaving 5 bases of the junction unmatched. In DNA, the CDR3 is TGTGCCAGCAGCCCGGACAGGGGTATCACCGGGGAGCTGTTTTTT. It yields the protein CASSPDRGITGELFF.

This clone was seen only a few times. The rearrangement joins TRBV7-9 to TRBJ2-7; D is possibly TRBD2 (5 bases). The V end was cut by 7 bases, the J end by 3 bases, with 10 bases between. Germline-derived CDR1 and CDR2 are SEHNR and FQNEAQ (reference sequence). This CDR3 has 12 residues. CDR3 nucleotides: TGTGCCAGCACGAGAGAGGGCTACGAGCAGTACTTC. Its protein product is CASTREGYEQYF.

This clone was found a few times. The chain uses TRBV13 and TRBJ2-7; D not certain. V lost 0 bases to trimming and J lost 3 bases, with 6 bases between them. This CDR3 spans 13 amino acids. Germline CDR1 is PRHDT and CDR2 is FYEKMQ (reference sequence). CDR3 region: CASSLGGFYEQYF. The DNA of the CDR3 is TGTGCCAGCAGCTTAGGGGGGTTCTACGAGCAGTACTTC.

The chain carries TRBV4-1 and TRBJ2-7, with TRBD2 matching 7 bases. CDR3 size: 17 residues. J was trimmed by 0 bases and V by 0 bases; bases with no gene match: 8. The V gene's germline CDR1 is MGHRA and CDR2 YSYEKL. The CDR3 sequence: CASSQDQASGYSYEQYF. CDR3 nucleotides: TGCGCCAGCAGCCAAGATCAGGCTAGCGGATACTCCTACGAGCAGTACTTC.

This clone was detected only a few times. The chain joins TRBV27 to TRBJ1-4, with a possible D match to TRBD1 (5 bases). The CDR3 extends over 14 amino acids. Germline values: CDR1 MNHEY, CDR2 SMNVEV (reference sequence). The V gene lost 3 bases and the J gene lost 4 bases, with 9 bases spanning the gap. The CDR3 sequence is CASSFGGNNEKLFF. In DNA, the CDR3 is TGTGCCAGCAGTTTCGGGGGAAATAATGAAAAACTGTTTTTT. Based on the CDR3 plus reference TRBV27 and TRBJ1-4, the full variable domain is EAQVTQNPRYLITVTGKKLTVTCSQNMNHEYMSWYRQDPGLGLRQIYYSMNVEVTDKGDVPEGYKVSRKEKRNFPLILESPSPNQTSLYFCASSFGGNNEKLFFGSGTQLSVL.

The chain carries TRBV28 and TRBJ2-3; perhaps TRBD2 as D (6 bases). CDR3 length: 17 amino acids. Germline V lookup: CDR1 MDHEN, CDR2 SYDVKM. V lost 7 bases and J 3 bases, leaving 23 bases between the germline ends. CDR3 nucleotides: TGTGCCAGCAATAATGGAGGGGCCCCACGGCGAACAGATACGCAGTATTTT. This sequence encodes CASNNGGAPRRTDTQYF.

This clone was observed a few times. This chain uses TRBV6-5 with TRBJ1-2; 8 bases match TRBD1. CDR1 MNHEY and CDR2 SVGAGI come from the germline V gene. V lost 5 bases to trimming and J lost 2 bases; unmatched junction nucleotides: 4. The CDR3 covers 14 residues. CDR3 nucleotide sequence: TGTGCCAGCAGTCGACAGGGGTTGAACTATGGCTACACCTTC. Translated, it gives CASSRQGLNYGYTF.

V and J are TRBV21-1 and TRBJ1-5; TRBD1, the table's D call, was not compared with the DNA. TRBV21-1 is a known pseudogene. The CDR3 consists of 14 residues. The CDR3 DNA follows: TGTGCCAGCACCAGGGACAGCCCTTTATATCCCCAGCATTTT. Translating it yields CASTRDSPLYPQHF.

This clone was picked up a small number of times. This sequence joins TRBV29-1 and TRBJ1-1; D unresolved. The CDR3 length is 13 residues. V was clipped by 4 bases and J by 0 bases, with 9 bases between them. Germline V gene sequence: CDR1 SQVTM, CDR2 ANQGSEA. CDR3 DNA: TGCAGCGTTGTACGATCCATGAACACTGAAGCTTTCTTT. Protein sequence: CSVVRSMNTEAFF.

The V gene is TRBV29-1, the J gene TRBJ2-1; 8 bases align to TRBD2. Germline V gene data show CDR1 as SQVTM and CDR2 as ANQGSEA. Unmatched junction bases numbered 8, after V lost 7 bases and J lost 3 bases. The CDR3 is 14 amino acids. The DNA of the CDR3 is TGCAGCGCTGGACCGGGACTAGGCTACAATGAGCAGTTCTTC. Its protein is CSAGPGLGYNEQFF.

This clone was counted only a few times. The V gene is TRBV5-8, the J gene TRBJ2-3, with D possibly called TRBD1 or TRBD2 (6 bases each). This CDR3 has 15 amino acids. CDR1 and CDR2 (germline): SGHTS, YDEGEE. Trimming shortened V by 6 bases and J by 3 bases, and 17 bases separated the two germline ends. The CDR3 DNA reads as TGTGCCAGCACTGACGGGCAGGGGACTACAGATACGCAGTATTTT. Translating it yields CASTDGQGTTDTQYF.

The chain links TRBV7-9 to TRBJ1-1; 7 nucleotides match TRBD1. From germline, CDR1 is SEHNR and CDR2 FQNEAQ (reference sequence). The J segment lost 1 base and the V segment lost 2 bases, leaving 1 base of the junction unmatched. CDR3 length: 14 residues. The CDR3 DNA sequence: TGTGCCAGCAGCTTACGGGACAGGAACACTGAAGCTTTCTTT. Translation gives CASSLRDRNTEAFF.

The chain's CDR3 is CATSREGTRSYF. The DNA of the CDR3 is TGTGCCACCAGCAGAGAGGGGACCCGAAGTTATTTT. This chain joins TRBV15 and TRBJ1-3, with a possible D match to TRBD1 (5 bases). CDR3 length: 12 residues. Germline assignment: CDR1 LNHNV and CDR2 YYDKDF (reference sequence). Trimming shortened V by 0 bases and J by 16 bases, and 13 bases separated the two germline ends. Variable domain in full (rest from reference TRBV15 and TRBJ1-3): DAMVIQNPRYQVTQFGKPVTLSCSQTLNHNVMYWYQQKSSQAPKLLFHYYDKDFNNEADTPDNFQSRRPNTSFCFLDIRSPGLGDTAMYLCATSREGTRSYFGEGSWLTVV.

The chain combines TRBV5-4 with TRBJ2-2, with 8 bases matching TRBD2. With V trimmed by 1 base and J by 5 bases, 7 bases remained unmatched. Germline V gives CDR1 SGHNT, CDR2 YYREEE (reference sequence). This CDR3 is built from 16 residues. The CDR3 here is CASSLSGRALTGELFF. Written as DNA, the CDR3 is TGTGCCAGCAGCTTGTCCGGGAGGGCGTTGACCGGGGAGCTGTTTTTT.

The V gene is TRBV6-1, the J gene TRBJ2-3; D not resolved. The V gene's germline CDR1 is MNHNS and CDR2 SASEGT. The CDR3 contains 13 residues. V was clipped by 1 base and J by 6 bases, with 8 bases between them. CDR3 in amino acids: CASSEVSWDTQYF. DNA for the CDR3: TGTGCCAGCAGTGAAGTTAGTTGGGATACGCAGTATTTT.

The chain carries TRBV7-2 and TRBJ2-5, with no clear D. Trimming shortened V by 4 bases and J by 5 bases, and 8 bases separated the two germline ends. CDR3 length equals 12 residues. Germline lookup yields CDR1 SGHTA and CDR2 FQGNSA. The CDR3 here is CASSWVWETQYF. CDR3 in DNA: TGTGCCAGCAGCTGGGTGTGGGAGACCCAGTACTTC.

This clone was picked up a small number of times. Other DNA sequences in the sample encode the same CDR3. The gene calls are TRBV6-5 and TRBJ2-7; 7 bases agree with TRBD2. V lost 0 bases and J lost 3; bases outside the gene matches: 2. Germline CDR1 reads MNHEY; CDR2 reads SVGAGI. The CDR3 covers 14 residues. CDR3 protein: CASSYSGGSYEQYF. CDR3 DNA sequence: TGTGCCAGCAGTTACTCGGGAGGGAGCTACGAGCAGTACTTC.

This clone was observed a few times. The chain uses TRBV30 and TRBJ2-1; D is ambiguous. Deletions cut 0 bases from V and 10 bases from J, with 10 bases between. The CDR3 contains 12 residues. The germline V gene encodes CDR1 GTSNPN and CDR2 SVGIG (reference sequence). The CDR3 DNA is TGTGCCTGGAGTGTCGGCGGCCGAGAGCAGTTCTTC. Translation gives CAWSVGGREQFF. Drawing the rest from reference TRBV30 and TRBJ2-1, the complete variable domain is SQTIHQWPATLVQPVGSPLSLECTVEGTSNPNLYWYRQAAGRGLQLLFYSVGIGQISSEVPQNLSASRPQDRQFILSSKKLLLSDSGFYLCAWSVGGREQFFGPGTRLTVL.

V and J are TRBV25-1 and TRBJ2-5; D is undetermined. Per the germline V gene, CDR1 is MGHDK and CDR2 is SYGVNS. The CDR3 is 13 residues long. V lost 2 bases, J lost 5 bases, and 9 bases lay in between. In DNA form, the CDR3 reads TGTGCCAGCAGTGAACCGCGAGTGGAGACCCAGTACTTC. Translation: CASSEPRVETQYF.

J is TRBJ2-3 and V is TRBV7-3; D call uncertain. The CDR3 runs to 15 residues. CDR1 SGHTA and CDR2 FQGTGA come from the germline V gene. The V gene lost 0 bases and the J gene lost 0 bases, with 7 bases spanning the gap. The CDR3 nucleotides read TGTGCCAGCAGCTTAACCTCGACTAGCACAGATACGCAGTATTTT. Protein product: CASSLTSTSTDTQYF.

Only a few counts were recorded for this clone. V gene TRBV6-5 combines with J gene TRBJ1-1; TRBD1 aligns across 7 bases. The CDR3 runs to 14 residues. Looked up from germline, CDR1 is MNHEY and CDR2 is SVGAGI. Losses at the gene ends were 6 bases for V and 3 bases for J; bases not matched to a gene: 7. This CDR3 reads CASRYRTGYTEAFF. For the CDR3, the DNA is TGTGCCAGCAGATACCGGACAGGCTACACTGAAGCTTTCTTT.

A word on this clone: Distinct nucleotide sequences in the sample also encode this CDR3. The chain links TRBV30 to TRBJ2-6; the D gene is possibly TRBD2 (6 bases). The CDR3 is 15 residues long. The V end lost 2 bases, the J end lost 0 bases, and 8 bases lay between the germline ends. CDR1 is GTSNPN and CDR2 is SVGIG in the germline V gene (reference sequence). CDR3 sequence reads: CAWSPGVSGANVLTF. The CDR3 region has the DNA TGTGCCTGGAGTCCGGGGGTCTCTGGGGCCAACGTCCTGACTTTC.

The chain links TRBV30 to TRBJ1-3; TRBD1 matches 7 bases. J lost 0 bases, V lost 4 bases, and 9 bases had no gene match. Germline V gene lookup returns CDR1 GTSNPN and CDR2 SVGIG (reference sequence). The CDR3 covers 16 residues. The CDR3 loop reads CAWTPAGGPSGNTIYF. DNA for the CDR3: TGTGCCTGGACCCCGGCAGGGGGACCCTCTGGAAACACCATATATTTT.

The chain joins TRBV4-2 to TRBJ1-1; D is uncertain. The CDR3 consists of 15 residues. Germline loops: CDR1 LGHNA, CDR2 YNFKEQ. Trimming took 4 bases from V and 5 from J, leaving 17 bases between them. CDR3 coding DNA: TGTGCCAGCAGCCTAGGTACAGAACAAGCGACTGAAGCTTTCTTT. Its translation: CASSLGTEQATEAFF.

The rearrangement links TRBV7-2 to TRBJ2-7; D is perhaps TRBD1 or TRBD2 (6 bases each). Trimming removed 1 base at V and 0 bases at J, with 16 bases between. Germline-derived CDR1 and CDR2 are SGHTA and FQGNSA. The CDR3 consists of 17 residues. CDR3 nucleotides: TGTGCCAGCAGCTTAGTTGTCGTCGGGGGCCTCTCCTACGAGCAGTACTTC. This codes for CASSLVVVGGLSYEQYF.

This clone was detected only a few times. The CDR3 DNA follows: TGCGCCAGCAGCTTGGCCCCCAGCGGGGAGCCCTACGAGCAGTACTTC. Residues: CASSLAPSGEPYEQYF. The genes are TRBV5-1 and TRBJ2-7; 7 bases line up with TRBD2. J gave up 2 bases and V 0 bases, and 8 bases lay outside the gene matches. Per germline, CDR1 SGHRS and CDR2 YFSETQ. The CDR3 extends over 16 amino acids.

This clone was recorded a few times. This sequence joins TRBV18 and TRBJ1-1; D is perhaps TRBD1 (5 bases). The V end was cut by 4 bases, the J end by 0 bases, with 15 bases between. CDR3 length: 16 amino acids. The germline gives CDR1 KGHSH, CDR2 LQKENI. CDR3 amino acids: CASSLSPTAMNTEAFF. In nucleotides, the CDR3 is TGTGCCAGCTCACTCTCTCCGACAGCGATGAACACTGAAGCTTTCTTT.

The chain carries TRBV7-2 and TRBJ2-3; D unresolved. V lost 5 bases to trimming and J lost 2 bases, with 14 bases between them. Germline assignment: CDR1 SGHTA and CDR2 FQGNSA. The CDR3 is 15 residues long. As DNA, the CDR3 is TGTGCCAGCAGCCCGCCATTCCGGTCCACAGATACGCAGTATTTT. This codes for CASSPPFRSTDTQYF.

The V gene is TRBV4-1, the J gene TRBJ2-7; D call uncertain. This CDR3 has 16 amino acids. From germline, CDR1 is MGHRA and CDR2 YSYEKL. The V gene lost 1 base and the J gene lost 4 bases, with 17 bases spanning the gap. The DNA for the CDR3 is TGCGCCAGCAGCCAAGCCGCCACCGGAACTTATTACGAGCAGTACTTC. This gives the protein CASSQAATGTYYEQYF.